Following are 24 T cell receptor beta chains from one sample sequenced in a study of OX40 agonist ivuxolimab in advanced cancers. Profiling relied on immunoSEQ multiplex PCR, and the TCRdb table lists in-frame clones only, not all of them. In the table there are tens of thousands of clones, roughly 77% of which are singletons. This specimen was CD4+ or CD8+ T cells sorted from blood, taken in a trial of the OX40 agonist ivuxolimab. The receptors here all came from an adult with an advanced solid tumor such as melanoma, head and neck, liver or kidney cancer.

This clone occurred a few times. The V gene is TRBV7-8, the J gene TRBJ2-5, with a possible D match to TRBD2 (7 bases). Germline V CDR1 and CDR2: SGHVS, FQNEAQ. The CDR3 extends over 15 amino acids. V was clipped by 1 base and J by 7 bases, with 16 bases between them. CDR3 in DNA: TGTGCCAGCAGCTTAGGTGGGGGGGCATGGGCGACCCAGTACTTC. Its translation: CASSLGGGAWATQYF.

This chain connects TRBV11-3 to TRBJ2-7; D is possibly TRBD1 (5 bases). The CDR3 has 14 residues. CDR1 is SGHNT, CDR2 YENEEA, per germline. Trimming stripped 4 bases from V and 1 base from J, with 11 bases between. The CDR3 here is CASSSLTDSYEQYF. The CDR3 region has the DNA TGTGCCAGCAGCTCGCTGACAGATTCCTACGAGCAGTACTTC.

The V call is TRBV6-5, the J call TRBJ1-3; D may be TRBD1 (5 bases). The germline V gene has CDR1 MNHEY and CDR2 SVGAGI. The CDR3 covers 14 residues. Trimming left V 6 bases short and J 0 bases short, with 9 bases between. CDR3 sequence (DNA): TGTGCCAGCAGACAGGCCCTCTCTGGAAACACCATATATTTT. Protein sequence: CASRQALSGNTIYF.

This sequence joins TRBV5-1 and TRBJ2-5, with a tentative D call TRBD2 (5 bases). V was trimmed by 7 bases and J by 10 bases, leaving 14 bases between them. This CDR3 has 11 residues. Germline CDR1 SGHRS, CDR2 YFSETQ. The DNA for the CDR3 is TGCGCCAGCGCCTCTCAAGAGGGCCAGTACTTC. Protein product: CASASQEGQYF.

The chain employs TRBV15 and TRBJ2-4, with a tentative D call TRBD2 (5 bases). The CDR3 runs to 14 residues. The V and J ends lost 5 bases and 6 bases respectively, with 14 bases between them. The germline V gene encodes CDR1 LNHNV and CDR2 YYDKDF (reference sequence). This CDR3 is CATSPSRGGNIQYF. The CDR3 DNA is TGTGCCACCAGCCCTTCCCGGGGTGGAAACATTCAGTACTTC.

V and J are TRBV11-2 and TRBJ2-7; D unclear. There are 12 residues in the CDR3. CDR1 and CDR2 (germline): SGHAT, FQNNGV. Trimming removed 1 base from V and 9 bases from J, with 10 bases in between. The CDR3 DNA is TGTGCCAGCAGCTTAGTGGTGGCGGTGCAGTACTTC. It encodes CASSLVVAVQYF.

The J gene is TRBJ1-3, the V gene TRBV14; no definite D call. There are 15 residues in the CDR3. Trimming removed 1 base at V and 1 base at J, with 8 bases between. Germline-derived CDR1 and CDR2 are SGHDN and FVKESK. The CDR3 nucleotides are TGTGCCAGCAGCCAAGCCGACCGGTCTGGAAACACCATATATTTT. Translation: CASSQADRSGNTIYF.

This clone was seen just once. The V gene is TRBV7-2, the J gene TRBJ2-3; 8 positions agree with TRBD2. CDR3 length: 15 amino acids. Germline lookup yields CDR1 SGHTA and CDR2 FQGNSA. After removal of 7 bases from V and 2 bases from J, the junction contained 8 bases not matched to a gene. The CDR3 spells CASTLRAGDTDTQYF. CDR3 DNA sequence: TGTGCCAGCACCTTGAGAGCGGGGGACACAGATACGCAGTATTTT.

The V gene is TRBV11-2, the J gene TRBJ1-4; a weak D match, TRBD1 (5 bases). Germline assignment: CDR1 SGHAT and CDR2 FQNNGV. Trimming stripped 3 bases from V and 6 bases from J, with 11 bases between. The CDR3 contains 14 residues. In DNA, the CDR3 is TGTGCCAGCAGCTTGGGGGGAATATATGAAAAACTGTTTTTT. Translated: CASSLGGIYEKLFF.

The chain has TRBV7-9 and TRBJ1-1, with D perhaps matching TRBD1 (5 bases). Trimming pared 5 bases from V and 4 bases from J, leaving 11 bases between. The CDR3 has 13 residues. Germline CDR1 SEHNR, CDR2 FQNEAQ (reference sequence). This chain's CDR3 is CASSLGGTTEAFF. In DNA, the CDR3 is TGTGCCAGCAGCCTCGGGGGTACCACTGAAGCTTTCTTT.

The chain links TRBV15 to TRBJ1-3; the D gene is possibly TRBD1 (5 bases). The CDR3 consists of 16 residues. In germline, CDR1 is LNHNV, CDR2 YYDKDF (reference sequence). V lost 4 bases and J 0 bases, leaving 13 bases between the germline ends. The CDR3 DNA follows: TGTGCCACCAGCAAAGACAGCATTCGCTCTGGAAACACCATATATTTT. This sequence encodes CATSKDSIRSGNTIYF.

The chain employs TRBV7-9 and TRBJ2-3, with D possibly TRBD2 on 6 matching bases. The CDR3 is made up of 13 amino acids. The ends were cut back, 2 bases at V and 9 bases at J, with 12 bases in the middle. Germline CDR1 reads SEHNR; CDR2 reads FQNEAQ (reference sequence). The CDR3 protein is CASSLLTRGTQYF. CDR3 bases: TGTGCCAGCAGCTTACTGACTAGAGGGACGCAGTATTTT.

The chain has TRBV28 and TRBJ1-1, with 11 bases that match TRBD1. The trim removed 3 bases at V and 4 bases at J, leaving 7 bases unmatched. CDR1 and CDR2 (germline): MDHEN, SYDVKM. This CDR3 is built from 16 residues. For the CDR3, the DNA is TGTGCCAGCAGTTTGGACAGGGGGCTCATAGGCACTGAAGCTTTCTTT. It is translated as CASSLDRGLIGTEAFF.

This clone was detected a few times. This chain joins TRBV6-6 and TRBJ2-7; 9 nucleotides agree with TRBD1. The CDR3 loop spans 13 amino acids. The trim removed 6 bases at V and 0 bases at J, leaving 0 bases unmatched. Per germline, CDR1 MNHNY and CDR2 SVGAGI (reference sequence). Here the CDR3 reads CASRGQGSYEQYF. CDR3 DNA: TGTGCCAGCAGGGGACAGGGCTCCTACGAGCAGTACTTC.

The rearrangement links TRBV7-7 to TRBJ2-7; D not certain. Germline-derived CDR1 and CDR2 are SSHAT and FNYEAQ (reference sequence). The CDR3 runs 14 residues. V was trimmed by 6 bases and J by 0 bases, leaving 12 bases between them. CDR3 bases: TGTGCCAGCAGTCCGTCTCCGCACTCCTACGAGCAGTACTTC. Translated: CASSPSPHSYEQYF.

The rearrangement uses TRBV19 and TRBJ2-7; D remains unclear. V lost 10 bases, J lost 1 base, and 14 bases lay in between. Per germline, CDR1 LNHDA and CDR2 SQIVND (reference sequence). This CDR3 is 13 amino acids long. The CDR3 coding sequence is TGTGCCACAAGGAGAGCTCAGTCCTACGAGCAGTACTTC. Its translation is CATRRAQSYEQYF.

This clone was counted a few times. CDR3 nucleotides: TGTGCCAGCAGTGGAGGACAGGGGCCTGGGGAGACCCAGTACTTC. Its protein is CASSGGQGPGETQYF. The chain recombines TRBV2 with TRBJ2-5; TRBD1 matches at 9 bases. Per germline, CDR1 SNHLY and CDR2 FYNNEI. This CDR3 has 15 residues. V was clipped by 4 bases and J by 5 bases; unmatched bases: 8.

V is TRBV5-1 and J is TRBJ2-3; 10 nucleotides align to TRBD2. Germline V CDR1 and CDR2: SGHRS, YFSETQ. The CDR3 runs 17 residues. Trimming at V came to 3 bases and at J to 0 bases, leaving 7 bases not matched to a gene. The CDR3 DNA follows: TGCGCCAGCAGCTGGCGGACTAGCGGAGATAGCACAGATACGCAGTATTTT. This sequence encodes CASSWRTSGDSTDTQYF. Using reference TRBV5-1 and TRBJ2-3 for the parts outside the CDR3, the full variable domain is KAGVTQTPRYLIKTRGQQVTLSCSPISGHRSVSWYQQTPGQGLQFLFEYFSETQRNKGNFPGRFSGRQFSNSRSEMNVSTLELGDSALYLCASSWRTSGDSTDTQYFGPGTRLTVL.

The chain uses TRBV19 and TRBJ1-1; the D gene is possibly TRBD1 (6 bases). Germline CDR1 and CDR2: LNHDA and SQIVND (reference sequence). V was clipped by 6 bases and J by 0 bases, with 11 bases between them. This CDR3 has 14 residues. CDR3 DNA sequence: TGTGCCAGTAGACCGACAGGAGTGAACACTGAAGCTTTCTTT. This translates into CASRPTGVNTEAFF.

This clone was picked up one time. This chain uses TRBV7-6 with TRBJ1-1; the D is unclear. Germline V gene data show CDR1 as SGHVS and CDR2 as FNYEAQ. With 1 base removed from V and 0 bases from J, the gap between germline ends came to 3 bases. The CDR3 has 13 residues. DNA for the CDR3: TGTGCCAGCAGCTTAGTTATGAACACTGAAGCTTTCTTT. It codes for CASSLVMNTEAFF.

This rearrangement joins TRBV13 to TRBJ2-7; 9 bases are shared with TRBD1. V was clipped by 0 bases and J by 4 bases; unmatched bases: 4. The CDR3 sequence is 15 residues long. Germline CDR1 is PRHDT and CDR2 is FYEKMQ (reference sequence). The CDR3 region is CASSLGQGARYEQYF. The CDR3 DNA reads TGTGCCAGCAGCTTAGGACAGGGGGCGCGGTACGAGCAGTACTTC.

This CDR3 reads CASSLGGTVNTEAFF. CDR3 bases: TGTGCCAGCAGTTTAGGTGGGACGGTGAACACTGAAGCTTTCTTT. V usage is TRBV27 and J usage is TRBJ1-1; tentatively, D is TRBD1 (5 bases). The CDR3 totals 15 residues. Germline loops: CDR1 MNHEY, CDR2 SMNVEV (reference sequence). Trimming cost V 2 bases and J 0 bases, with 10 bases left between them.

The chain carries TRBV6-6 and TRBJ2-1; D uncertain. Germline CDR1 and CDR2: MNHNY and SVGAGI (reference sequence). CDR3 length equals 11 residues. Trimming took off 5 bases at V and 8 bases at J, with 7 bases between the two ends. The CDR3 DNA reads TGTGCCAGCAGTCCCCACGATGAGCAGTTCTTC. Amino acids: CASSPHDEQFF.

V gene TRBV25-1 combines with J gene TRBJ2-5; the match to TRBD1 covers 12 bases. CDR1 is MGHDK and CDR2 is SYGVNS in the germline V gene. V was clipped by 5 bases and J by 5 bases; unmatched bases: 9. This CDR3 has 16 amino acids. CDR3 region: CASSLSGTGGAETQYF. CDR3 bases: TGTGCCAGCAGTCTCTCCGGGACAGGGGGCGCGGAGACCCAGTACTTC.